The 14 T cell receptor beta chains in this list originate from one sample, sequenced in a study of blood T cell repertoires in COVID-19 (dated by TCRdb to 2018 to 2021). The method was the immunoSEQ multiplex PCR assay. As stored in TCRdb, this immuneACCESS dataset retains in-frame rearrangements with V and J assigned. A fraction of the clones does not appear; measured against another copy, unresolved V genes explain less than half of the discrepancy, and the remainder lacks a known reason. The table for this sample lists 200,000 or so clones; 70% to 90% of them were counted only once. The top ten clones comprise about 4.8% of the sample. Sequenced sample: peripheral blood. The origin of the receptors is a man aged 45-65 years with acute or convalescent COVID-19.

V usage is TRBV29-1 and J usage is TRBJ1-1; D may be TRBD1 (5 bases). Trimming removed 4 bases at V and 3 bases at J, with 9 bases between. CDR3 size: 12 residues. Per germline, CDR1 SQVTM and CDR2 ANQGSEA. CDR3 loop: CSVVPRDTEAFF. CDR3 nucleotide sequence: TGCAGCGTTGTGCCCAGGGACACTGAAGCTTTCTTT.

This chain connects TRBV7-9 to TRBJ2-7; no definite D call. This CDR3 has 13 residues. The germline V gene has CDR1 SEHNR and CDR2 FQNEAQ (reference sequence). Between the trimmed V and J ends, which lost 3 bases and 0 bases, there was a span of 6 bases. CDR3 nucleotides: TGTGCCAGCAGCTTCACGAGCTCCTACGAGCAGTACTTC. It translates to CASSFTSSYEQYF.

V usage is TRBV5-4 and J usage is TRBJ1-2; 10 nucleotides align to TRBD1. The CDR3 has 13 amino acids. V trimming: 4 bases; J trimming: 6 bases; junction bases outside the gene matches: 3. CDR1 and CDR2 (germline): SGHNT, YYREEE (reference sequence). The CDR3 DNA reads as TGTGCCAGCAGCCCTGGACAGGGGGATGGCTACACCTTC. This sequence encodes CASSPGQGDGYTF.

The V and J genes are TRBV7-6 and TRBJ2-3; D is possibly TRBD1 (5 bases). CDR3 length: 16 amino acids. Looked up from germline, CDR1 is SGHVS and CDR2 is FNYEAQ. The ends were cut back, 9 bases at V and 2 bases at J, with 21 bases in the middle. The CDR3, as DNA: TGTGCCAGTTCGAAAGGTCCAGGGATGGCCACAGATACGCAGTATTTT. It yields the protein CASSKGPGMATDTQYF. The complete variable domain, with remaining parts taken from reference TRBV7-6 and TRBJ2-3, reads GAGVSQSPRYKVTKRGQDVALRCDPISGHVSLYWYRQALGQGPEFLTYFNYEAQQDKSGLPNDRFSAERPEGSISTLTIQRTEQRDSAMYRCASSKGPGMATDTQYFGPGTRLTVL.

This CDR3 reads CASSQDLLRGTQETQYF. In DNA form, the CDR3 reads TGTGCCAGCAGCCAAGATCTGCTGCGGGGGACCCAAGAGACCCAGTACTTC. V is TRBV14 and J is TRBJ2-5, with TRBD2 matching over 7 bases. Germline lookup yields CDR1 SGHDN and CDR2 FVKESK. The CDR3 is made up of 17 amino acids. V dropped 0 bases and J dropped 1; count of bases not matched to a gene: 8.

The chain joins TRBV9 to TRBJ1-3; D uncertain. Deletions cut 0 bases from V and 7 bases from J, with 14 bases between. This CDR3 is 15 amino acids long. The germline V gene encodes CDR1 SGDLS and CDR2 YYNGEE. CDR3 in amino acids: CASSVEADPGNTIYF. In DNA, the CDR3 is TGTGCCAGCAGCGTAGAAGCCGACCCGGGGAACACCATATATTTT.

The rearrangement links TRBV7-8 to TRBJ1-1; 7 bases are shared with TRBD1. After removal of 0 bases from V and 4 bases from J, the junction contained 2 bases not matched to a gene. The CDR3 runs 14 residues. Germline-derived CDR1 and CDR2 are SGHVS and FQNEAQ. This chain's CDR3 is CASSLADRATEAFF. The CDR3 nucleotides are TGTGCCAGCAGCTTAGCAGACAGGGCCACTGAAGCTTTCTTT.

This chain links TRBV10-1 with TRBJ2-3, with 15 bases identical to TRBD2. Germline lookup yields CDR1 WNHNN and CDR2 SYGVQD (reference sequence). V dropped 0 bases and J dropped 5; count of bases not matched to a gene: 9. The CDR3 is 19 residues long. The CDR3, as DNA: TGCGCCAGCAGTGAGTCCCACCCCGGGACTAGCGGGGGGAGAGATACGCAGTATTTT. Protein product: CASSESHPGTSGGRDTQYF.

V and J are TRBV19 and TRBJ2-5; 10 bases fit TRBD2. The V gene end was trimmed by 3 bases and the J gene end by 0 bases; junction bases not matched to a gene: 16. The CDR3 has 20 amino acids. Per germline, CDR1 LNHDA and CDR2 SQIVND (reference sequence). The CDR3 reads CASSIFPGERGGDDQETQYF. CDR3 DNA sequence: TGTGCCAGTAGTATTTTCCCCGGGGAGCGGGGGGGCGACGACCAAGAGACCCAGTACTTC.

The V gene is TRBV5-4, the J gene TRBJ1-2; 8 bases are a match to TRBD1. The CDR3 runs to 15 residues. J lost 8 bases, V lost 4 bases, and 13 bases had no gene match. The germline V gene encodes CDR1 SGHNT and CDR2 YYREEE (reference sequence). CDR3 sequence reads: CASSPGTGLLRGYTF. CDR3 nucleotide sequence: TGTGCCAGCAGCCCCGGGACAGGCCTCTTGAGGGGCTACACCTTC.

The J gene is TRBJ2-7, the V gene TRBV5-8; D perhaps matches TRBD1 (6 bases). The CDR3 sequence is 13 residues long. Trimming pared 0 bases from V and 6 bases from J, leaving 10 bases between. The germline gives CDR1 SGHTS, CDR2 YDEGEE. The CDR3, as DNA: TGTGCCAGCAGCTTGGGAACAGGGAGCGAGCAGTACTTC. Translating gives CASSLGTGSEQYF.

This clone appeared a few times. The chain couples TRBV11-2 to TRBJ2-2; 11 bases map to TRBD2. Germline V CDR1 and CDR2: SGHAT, FQNNGV. This CDR3 region has 16 residues. V trimming: 3 bases; J trimming: 2 bases; junction bases outside the gene matches: 2. CDR3: CASSFTSGGNTGELFF. The CDR3 region has the DNA TGTGCCAGCAGCTTTACTAGCGGGGGAAACACCGGGGAGCTGTTTTTT.

This chain links TRBV5-1 with TRBJ2-5; 9 bases agree with TRBD1. After removal of 4 bases from V and 4 bases from J, the junction contained 8 bases not matched to a gene. Per the germline V gene, CDR1 is SGHRS and CDR2 is YFSETQ. The CDR3 consists of 15 residues. CDR3 nucleotide sequence: TGCGCCAGCAGCACCCAGACAGGGGGGTCAGAGACCCAGTACTTC. Amino acid sequence: CASSTQTGGSETQYF.

The genes are TRBV6-1 and TRBJ1-4; 8 positions agree with TRBD1. The CDR3 has 16 amino acids. V lost 0 bases to trimming and J lost 7 bases; unmatched junction nucleotides: 7. Germline values: CDR1 MNHNS, CDR2 SASEGT. CDR3 sequence reads: CASSEAGTGLREKLFF. The CDR3, as DNA: TGTGCCAGCAGTGAAGCAGGGACAGGTCTTCGTGAAAAACTGTTTTTT.